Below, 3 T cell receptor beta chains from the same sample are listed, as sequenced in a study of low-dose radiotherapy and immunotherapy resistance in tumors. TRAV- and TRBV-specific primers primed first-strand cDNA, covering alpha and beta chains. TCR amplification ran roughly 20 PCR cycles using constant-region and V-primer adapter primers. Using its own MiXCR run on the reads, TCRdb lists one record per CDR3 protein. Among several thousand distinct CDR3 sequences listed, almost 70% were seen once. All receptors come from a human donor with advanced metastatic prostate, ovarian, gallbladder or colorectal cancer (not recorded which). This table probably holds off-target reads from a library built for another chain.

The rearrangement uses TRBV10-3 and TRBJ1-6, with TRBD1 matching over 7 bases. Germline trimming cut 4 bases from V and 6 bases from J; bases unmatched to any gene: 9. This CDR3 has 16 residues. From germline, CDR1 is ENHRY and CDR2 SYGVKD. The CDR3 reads CAISAGQAGSNSPLHF. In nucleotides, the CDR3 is TGTGCCATCAGTGCCGGACAGGCGGGAAGTAATTCACCCCTCCACTTT.

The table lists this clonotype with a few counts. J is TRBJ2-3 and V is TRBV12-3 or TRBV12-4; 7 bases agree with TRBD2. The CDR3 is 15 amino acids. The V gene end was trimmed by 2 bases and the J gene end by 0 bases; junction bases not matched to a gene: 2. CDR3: CASSLLAASTDTQYF. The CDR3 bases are TGTGCCAGCAGTTTACTAGCGGCTAGCACAGATACGCAGTATTTT.

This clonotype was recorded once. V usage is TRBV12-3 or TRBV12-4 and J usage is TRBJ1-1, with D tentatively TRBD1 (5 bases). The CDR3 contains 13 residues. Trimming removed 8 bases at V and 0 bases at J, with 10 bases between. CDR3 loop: CASVGQLNTEAFF. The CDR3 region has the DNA TGTGCCAGCGTGGGGCAGCTGAACACTGAAGCTTTCTTT.